A selection of T cell receptor beta chains follows, all from one sample in a study of shared clonotypes between healthy human individuals. Only in-frame clones appear in the TCRdb table, and some are missing; sequencing was by immunoSEQ multiplex PCR. The sample yields roughly 2 million clones, about 95% seen once. Sequenced material: naive CD8+ T cells sorted from blood. These receptors came from a man younger than 35 in good health. The CDR3 runs from the conserved cysteine through the conserved F or W. The D gene is left open where the match is weak. Size is omitted from some rows. Given values are once, few, many or a class for expanded clones.

clone_size	v_call	d_call	j_call	cdr3_nt	cdr3_aa
-	TRBV4-3	TRBD1	TRBJ2-2	TGCGCCAGCAGCCCTCGACAGGGGGTGAACACCGGGGAGCTGTTTTTT	CASSPRQGVNTGELFF
-	TRBV28	TRBD2	TRBJ2-5	TGTGCCAGCAGTTTACCGACTAGCGGGCCCCTTGGGGAGACCCAGTACTTC	CASSLPTSGPLGETQYF
-	TRBV27	-	TRBJ2-7	TGTGCCAGCAGTTTAATGAGTGCCGGAAAGCCCTCCTACGAGCAGTACTTC	CASSLMSAGKPSYEQYF
-	TRBV30	TRBD2	TRBJ2-3	TGTGCCTGCCTACTCCAGCGGGAGGGAGTAGATACGCAGTATTTT	CACLLQREGVDTQYF
-	TRBV5-1	-	TRBJ2-1	TGCGCCAGCAGCTTGGACATTTACAATGAGCAGTTCTTC	CASSLDIYNEQFF
-	TRBV7-9	TRBD1	TRBJ2-7	TGTGCCAGCAGCTTAGCTCAGGACAGGCGATCCTACGAGCAGTACTTC	CASSLAQDRRSYEQYF
-	TRBV28	TRBD1	TRBJ1-1	TGTGCCAGCAGTCTCCTCGCAGGACAGGGGCTGTTCTTT	CASSLLAGQGLFF
-	TRBV5-6	-	TRBJ2-7	TGTGCCAGCAGCTTAGAGGGGATGAACTCCTACGAGCAGTACTTC	CASSLEGMNSYEQYF
-	TRBV4-1	-	TRBJ1-6	TGCGTCAGCAGCCAAGATCTCGCAGGAGGAGGGTCACCCCTCCACTTT	CVSSQDLAGGGSPLHF
-	TRBV15	-	TRBJ1-5	TGTGCCACCAGTCCGGGGGGAGAGAATCAGCCCCAGCATTTT	CATSPGGENQPQHF
-	TRBV30	-	TRBJ2-3	TGTGCCTGGAGTGCTCCTCTGGAAGGGGATACGCAGTATTTT	CAWSAPLEGDTQYF
once	TRBV19	TRBD1	TRBJ2-7	TGTGCCAGTAGTATGGGGACAGGGCTCTCCTACGAGCAGTACTTC	CASSMGTGLSYEQYF
few	TRBV6-5	-	TRBJ1-1	TGTGCCAGCAGTTACTCCGGGGGGAGCACTGAAGCTTTCTTT	CASSYSGGSTEAFF
-	TRBV6-5	TRBD1	TRBJ2-5	TGTGCCAGCAGTCCGGACAGGGGAGACGTGGAGACCCAGTACTTC	CASSPDRGDVETQYF
once	TRBV27	-	TRBJ2-7	TGTGCCAGCAGTTTATCTACAGGTTACGAGCAGTACTTC	CASSLSTGYEQYF
-	TRBV27	TRBD1	TRBJ2-1	TGTGCCAGCAGTTACGGGACAGTCAATGAGCAGTTCTTC	CASSYGTVNEQFF
-	TRBV7-8	TRBD1	TRBJ2-1	TGTGCCAGCAGCATTCCAGTTATGGGACAGGGTAGCAATGAGCAGTTCTTC	CASSIPVMGQGSNEQFF
once	TRBV13	-	TRBJ2-3	TGTGCCAGCAGCTCAAGAGAGGAGGGCACAGATACGCAGTATTTT	CASSSREEGTDTQYF
-	TRBV27	TRBD1	TRBJ1-2	TGTGCCAGCAGTGCGACAGGGGGCATCGGCGGCTACACCTTC	CASSATGGIGGYTF
-	TRBV6-1	-	TRBJ1-1	TGTGCCAGCCTCTACGGTGAAGCTTTCTTT	CASLYGEAFF
-	TRBV4-1	TRBD1	TRBJ2-2	TGCGCCAGCAGCCAACCCACCTTGACAGGGAATGGGGAGCTGTTTTTT	CASSQPTLTGNGELFF
-	TRBV19	-	TRBJ1-6	TGTGCCAGTAGCGGGACTTATAATTCACCCCTCCACTTT	CASSGTYNSPLHF
once	TRBV4-3	-	TRBJ2-1	TGCGCCAGCAGCCAAGAAGTAGATTTTTACTACAATGAGCAGTTCTTC	CASSQEVDFYYNEQFF
once	TRBV28	TRBD2	TRBJ2-7	TGTGCCAGCACTAGCGGATTATACGAGCAGTACTTC	CASTSGLYEQYF
-	TRBV10-3	TRBD1	TRBJ2-2	TGTGCCATCAGCTCATCCGGGACAGGGTACGGGGAGCTGTTTTTT	CAISSSGTGYGELFF
-	TRBV5-1	-	TRBJ1-1	TGCGCCAGCAGCTCCACGGGGGCCGATGGCGCTGAAGCTTTCTTT	CASSSTGADGAEAFF
-	TRBV4-1	TRBD1	TRBJ2-7	TGCGCCAGCAGCCAAGGGACAGGGGGGATTAACTACGAGCAGTACTTC	CASSQGTGGINYEQYF
once	TRBV5-1	-	TRBJ2-7	TGCGCCAGCAGCTTGGGGCAGGGGTACCCCTACGAGCAGTACTTC	CASSLGQGYPYEQYF
-	TRBV5-6	-	TRBJ1-1	TGTGCCAGCAGACGCTACAGGTACAACACTGAAGCTTTCTTT	CASRRYRYNTEAFF
once	TRBV19	TRBD1	TRBJ2-1	TGTGCCAGTAGTATTTATGGTGCGACAGGGGGCAATGAGCAGTTCTTC	CASSIYGATGGNEQFF
-	TRBV13	-	TRBJ2-1	TGTGCCAGCAGCTTAGGGCTCCCTTACAATGAGCAGTTCTTC	CASSLGLPYNEQFF
-	TRBV7-8	TRBD1	TRBJ2-7	TGTGCCAGCAGCATGGACAGGGGTTCGTACGAGCAGTACTTC	CASSMDRGSYEQYF